What follows is one TCR beta chain and its context. This specimen comes from a study of beta chain features in type 1 diabetes. Trimming took 4 bases from V and 4 from J; bases not matched to a gene: 8. The length of the CDR3 is 15 residues. The germline V gene has CDR1 SGHRS and CDR2 YFSETQ. Sequenced material consisted of expressed TCRB transcripts (all of the isolated RNA was reverse transcribed). Libraries were prepared by immunoSEQ multiplex PCR; TCRdb keeps only in-frame clonotypes and omits some of them. This sample carries 150,000 to 170,000 clones, under 9.5% of them seen once, and the ten largest clones take 0.65%.

The sequenced material came from central memory CD4+ T cells from blood. The chain employs TRBV5-1 and TRBJ2-1; 7 bases match TRBD1. This receptor was identified in a man younger than 30 in good health. CDR3 nucleotides: TGCGCCAGCAGCACCGGGACAGAGACTTACAATGAGCAGTTCTTC. Amino acid sequence: CASSTGTETYNEQFF.